A single sample is the source of the 26 T cell receptor beta chains below, sequenced in a study of cytomegalovirus exposure and HLA in healthy donors. Primers included in the PCR were 60 Vbeta and 13 Jbeta primers. Profiled with immunoSEQ multiplex PCR; TCRdb holds only in-frame clones, not every one. The sample's table shows approximately 130,000 clones. The specimen was PBMCs. Receptors originate from a woman in her fifties or sixties in good health and CMV-seronegative.

The CDR3 DNA is TGTGCCAGCCGCGGGACAGCAACTAATGAAAAACTGTTTTTT. Translation: CASRGTATNEKLFF. The rearrangement links TRBV6-5 to TRBJ1-4; TRBD1 agrees at 7 bases. Germline V gene lookup returns CDR1 MNHEY and CDR2 SVGAGI. The CDR3 loop spans 14 amino acids. After removal of 8 bases from V and 0 bases from J, the junction contained 3 bases not matched to a gene.

This rearrangement joins TRBV5-1 to TRBJ2-5; 8 bases line up with TRBD2. J was trimmed by 2 bases and V by 2 bases; bases with no gene match: 2. Germline values: CDR1 SGHRS, CDR2 YFSETQ. The CDR3 totals 14 residues. CDR3 nucleotide sequence: TGCGCCAGCAGCTTCGGGACTAGACAAGAGACCCAGTACTTC. Encoded protein: CASSFGTRQETQYF.

The V gene is TRBV10-2, the J gene TRBJ1-1, with TRBD1 identical over 8 bases. Germline V lookup: CDR1 WSHSY, CDR2 SAAADI. Germline trimming cut 8 bases from V and 1 base from J; bases unmatched to any gene: 0. The CDR3 is 12 residues long. CDR3 sequence reads: CASGQGNTEAFF. In DNA form, the CDR3 reads TGCGCCAGCGGACAGGGGAACACTGAAGCTTTCTTT.

This chain joins TRBV6-5 and TRBJ1-1; D is undetermined. Trimming took 2 bases from V and 4 from J, leaving 14 bases between them. The germline V gene has CDR1 MNHEY and CDR2 SVGAGI. The CDR3 sequence is 15 residues long. CDR3 loop: CASSYGSRGVTEAFF. As DNA, the CDR3 is TGTGCCAGCAGTTACGGGAGCCGCGGGGTCACTGAAGCTTTCTTT.

The gene calls are TRBV7-3 and TRBJ2-2, with D unresolved. Trimming shortened V by 8 bases and J by 6 bases, and 10 bases separated the two germline ends. The germline V gene has CDR1 SGHTA and CDR2 FQGTGA. This CDR3 spans 12 amino acids. Here the CDR3 reads CASSEVAGELFF. As DNA, the CDR3 is TGTGCCAGCTCTGAGGTGGCCGGGGAGCTGTTTTTT.

V is TRBV30 and J is TRBJ2-5; the D is unclear. CDR1 and CDR2 (germline): GTSNPN, SVGIG (reference sequence). Trimming took off 3 bases at V and 2 bases at J, with 4 bases between the two ends. CDR3 size: 11 residues. The CDR3 nucleotides read TGTGCCTGGAGGACTCAAGAGACCCAGTACTTC. Protein sequence: CAWRTQETQYF.

The chain's CDR3 is CSGGLLGLHTDTQYF. For the CDR3, the DNA is TGCAGCGGTGGTTTGTTGGGACTTCACACAGATACGCAGTATTTT. V usage is TRBV29-1 and J usage is TRBJ2-3, with TRBD2 as a possible D gene (6 bases). Trimming removed 7 bases from V and 2 bases from J, with 19 bases in between. The germline V gene has CDR1 SQVTM and CDR2 ANQGSEA. CDR3 length: 15 residues.

The genes are TRBV30 and TRBJ1-2; D is perhaps TRBD1 (6 bases). Trimming stripped 0 bases from V and 6 bases from J, with 11 bases between. Germline values: CDR1 GTSNPN, CDR2 SVGIG (reference sequence). The CDR3 length is 13 residues. The CDR3 DNA follows: TGTGCCTGGAGTGTACGACAGGAGCATGGCTACACCTTC. This encodes CAWSVRQEHGYTF.

V and J are TRBV28 and TRBJ1-2; D perhaps matches TRBD1 (5 bases). Trimming took 2 bases from V and 4 from J, leaving 14 bases between them. The length of the CDR3 is 15 residues. Germline CDR1 and CDR2: MDHEN and SYDVKM. The CDR3 protein is CASSLGGGRGYGYTF. The CDR3 region has the DNA TGTGCCAGCAGTTTAGGGGGAGGGAGAGGCTATGGCTACACCTTC.

This chain connects TRBV5-1 to TRBJ1-1, with TRBD1 matching 8 bases. The V gene end was trimmed by 4 bases and the J gene end by 0 bases; junction bases not matched to a gene: 5. Germline-derived CDR1 and CDR2 are SGHRS and YFSETQ. There are 15 residues in the CDR3. As DNA, the CDR3 is TGCGCCAGCAGCACGGGACAGGTAATGAACACTGAAGCTTTCTTT. Translated: CASSTGQVMNTEAFF.

The chain combines TRBV6-5 with TRBJ2-5; a possible D gene is TRBD1 (5 bases). V lost 2 bases, J lost 5 bases, and 9 bases lay in between. CDR1 MNHEY and CDR2 SVGAGI come from the germline V gene. The CDR3 contains 13 residues. The CDR3 reads CASSYRGGETQYF. The CDR3, as DNA: TGTGCCAGCAGTTACAGGGGTGGGGAGACCCAGTACTTC.

The rearrangement links TRBV19 to TRBJ1-1; D remains ambiguous. Germline V gives CDR1 LNHDA, CDR2 SQIVND (reference sequence). This CDR3 has 14 amino acids. The V end lost 3 bases, the J end lost 2 bases, and 10 bases lay between the germline ends. As DNA, the CDR3 is TGTGCCAGTAGTATGGTTGAACACAACACTGAAGCTTTCTTT. Translation gives CASSMVEHNTEAFF.

The chain carries TRBV7-6 and TRBJ2-1; TRBD1 aligns across 9 bases. This CDR3 spans 16 amino acids. The germline V gene encodes CDR1 SGHVS and CDR2 FNYEAQ. Unmatched junction bases numbered 10, after V lost 5 bases and J lost 5 bases. CDR3 amino acids: CASSPRDRDPHNEQFF. CDR3 DNA sequence: TGTGCCAGCAGCCCCCGGGACAGGGATCCTCACAATGAGCAGTTCTTC.

The chain recombines TRBV7-9 with TRBJ1-1; D may be TRBD1 (6 bases). Trimming pared 1 base from V and 7 bases from J, leaving 13 bases between. From germline, CDR1 is SEHNR and CDR2 FQNEAQ (reference sequence). The CDR3 sequence is 14 residues long. The CDR3 protein is CASSLERYRDEAFF. CDR3 coding DNA: TGTGCCAGCAGCTTAGAACGGTACAGGGATGAAGCTTTCTTT. Full variable domain (rest looked up from reference TRBV7-9 and TRBJ1-1): DTGVSQNPRHKITKRGQNVTFRCDPISEHNRLYWYRQTLGQGPEFLTYFQNEAQLEKSRLLSDRFSAERPKGSFSTLEIQRTEQGDSAMYLCASSLERYRDEAFFGQGTRLTVV.

The chain couples TRBV5-1 to TRBJ2-7; the D is unclear. The V gene's germline CDR1 is SGHRS and CDR2 YFSETQ. Trimming cost V 0 bases and J 7 bases, with 8 bases left between them. The CDR3 has 12 amino acids. The CDR3 reads CASSLERAEQYF. The CDR3 DNA reads TGCGCCAGCAGCTTGGAGCGCGCAGAGCAGTACTTC.

The chain's CDR3 is CASRPGRGQETQYF. The CDR3 DNA reads as TGTGCCAGCAGACCGGGCAGGGGGCAAGAGACCCAGTACTTC. The chain is built from TRBV7-6 and TRBJ2-5, with 7 bases matching TRBD1. This CDR3 region has 14 residues. CDR1 SGHVS and CDR2 FNYEAQ come from the germline V gene. After removal of 6 bases from V and 2 bases from J, the junction contained 6 bases not matched to a gene.

The chain has TRBV6-6 and TRBJ2-7; 8 bases fit TRBD2. Per the germline V gene, CDR1 is MNHNY and CDR2 is SVGAGI (reference sequence). This CDR3 has 14 residues. V gave up 6 bases and J gave up 4 bases; unmatched junction bases: 8. DNA for the CDR3: TGTGCCAGCAGGTCAGCGGGGGCATTTTACGAGCAGTACTTC. Protein product: CASRSAGAFYEQYF.

The chain has TRBV2 and TRBJ2-7; D call uncertain. There are 11 residues in the CDR3. The V and J ends lost 7 bases and 4 bases respectively, with 8 bases between them. CDR1 and CDR2 (germline): SNHLY, FYNNEI. CDR3 residues: CASTDSYEQYF. The CDR3 DNA follows: TGTGCCAGCACCGATAGTTACGAGCAGTACTTC.

This chain links TRBV28 with TRBJ2-1; 7 bases line up with TRBD1. Trimming removed 4 bases from V and 0 bases from J; junction bases left unmatched: 9. Germline loops: CDR1 MDHEN, CDR2 SYDVKM. The CDR3 extends over 17 amino acids. In nucleotides, the CDR3 is TGTGCCAGCAGTTCCCCCTGGACAGGAAGCTCCTACAATGAGCAGTTCTTC. Amino acid sequence: CASSSPWTGSSYNEQFF. The variable domain in full, completed from reference TRBV28 and TRBJ2-1, reads DVKVTQSSRYLVKRTGEKVFLECVQDMDHENMFWYRQDPGLGLRLIYFSYDVKMKEKGDIPEGYSVSREKKERFSLILESASTNQTSMYLCASSSPWTGSSYNEQFFGPGTRLTVL.

V gene TRBV5-4 combines with J gene TRBJ1-1; 7 bases match TRBD1. Germline V gene data show CDR1 as SGHNT and CDR2 as YYREEE (reference sequence). The CDR3 has 14 amino acids. Unmatched junction bases numbered 7, after V lost 4 bases and J lost 4 bases. The CDR3, as DNA: TGTGCCAGCAGCGCAACAGGGGTTCGCACTGAAGCTTTCTTT. It codes for CASSATGVRTEAFF.

The chain uses TRBV9 and TRBJ2-1, with 11 bases lining up with TRBD2. In germline, CDR1 is SGDLS, CDR2 YYNGEE. V shed 4 bases, J shed 6 bases, and the junction held 9 bases outside the gene matches. This CDR3 is built from 16 residues. The CDR3 DNA follows: TGTGCCAGCAGCCCGGGGACTAGCGGAGGTGGCAATGAGCAGTTCTTC. It translates to CASSPGTSGGGNEQFF.

The chain employs TRBV7-9 and TRBJ2-3; TRBD2 aligns across 13 bases. The CDR3 has 17 amino acids. The V gene's germline CDR1 is SEHNR and CDR2 FQNEAQ (reference sequence). V was clipped by 5 bases and J by 0 bases; unmatched bases: 5. The CDR3 DNA reads as TGTGCCAGCAGCCTGACTAGCGGGGGGCCTAGCACAGATACGCAGTATTTT. This translates into CASSLTSGGPSTDTQYF. Variable domain in full (rest from reference TRBV7-9 and TRBJ2-3): DTGVSQNPRHKITKRGQNVTFRCDPISEHNRLYWYRQTLGQGPEFLTYFQNEAQLEKSRLLSDRFSAERPKGSFSTLEIQRTEQGDSAMYLCASSLTSGGPSTDTQYFGPGTRLTVL.

The chain is built from TRBV4-2 and TRBJ2-6; TRBD1 aligns across 10 bases. The CDR3 length is 17 residues. V lost 1 base to trimming and J lost 0 bases; unmatched junction nucleotides: 0. The germline gives CDR1 LGHNA, CDR2 YNFKEQ. CDR3 sequence reads: CASSQGTGGSGANVLTF. The CDR3 DNA follows: TGTGCCAGCAGCCAAGGGACAGGGGGCTCTGGGGCCAACGTCCTGACTTTC.

The chain carries TRBV9 and TRBJ2-1; the match to TRBD2 covers 7 bases. The CDR3 spans 13 residues. Germline V gives CDR1 SGDLS, CDR2 YYNGEE. J lost 8 bases, V lost 10 bases, and 12 bases had no gene match. The CDR3 DNA follows: TGTGCCGGCTCTAGCGGAGGGCGGGATGAGCAGTTCTTC. Translating it yields CAGSSGGRDEQFF.

This sequence joins TRBV9 and TRBJ1-1, with no clear D. The germline V and J ends were trimmed by 0 bases and 6 bases, with 12 bases remaining between them. The CDR3 loop spans 14 amino acids. Germline V lookup: CDR1 SGDLS, CDR2 YYNGEE. In DNA, the CDR3 is TGTGCCAGCAGCGTAGATAGAGGGAGCGCTGAAGCTTTCTTT. Translating gives CASSVDRGSAEAFF.

V gene TRBV11-2 combines with J gene TRBJ2-5; 14 bases align to TRBD2. V was clipped by 5 bases and J by 1 base; unmatched bases: 12. This CDR3 comprises 19 residues. CDR1 is SGHAT, CDR2 FQNNGV, per germline. The CDR3 bases are TGTGCCAGCAGCCTCAAACGGACTAGCGGGGGGCTACCCCAAGAGACCCAGTACTTC. Protein product: CASSLKRTSGGLPQETQYF.